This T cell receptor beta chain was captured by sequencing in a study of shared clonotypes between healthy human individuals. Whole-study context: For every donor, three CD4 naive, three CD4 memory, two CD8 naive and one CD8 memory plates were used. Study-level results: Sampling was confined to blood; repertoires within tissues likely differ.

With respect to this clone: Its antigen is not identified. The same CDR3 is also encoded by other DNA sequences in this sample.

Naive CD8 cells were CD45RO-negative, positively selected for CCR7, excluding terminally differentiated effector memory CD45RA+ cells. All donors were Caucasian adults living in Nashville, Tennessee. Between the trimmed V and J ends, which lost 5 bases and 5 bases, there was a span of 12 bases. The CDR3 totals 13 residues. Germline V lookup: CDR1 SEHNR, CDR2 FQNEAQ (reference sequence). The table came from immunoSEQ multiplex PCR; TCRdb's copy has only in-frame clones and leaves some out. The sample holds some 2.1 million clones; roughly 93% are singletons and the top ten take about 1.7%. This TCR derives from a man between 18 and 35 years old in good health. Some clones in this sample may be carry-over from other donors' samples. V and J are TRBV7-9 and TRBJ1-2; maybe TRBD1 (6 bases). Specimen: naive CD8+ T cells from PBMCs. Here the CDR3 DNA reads TGTGCCAGCAGCCCCGGGACAAGTTATGGCTACACCTTC. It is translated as CASSPGTSYGYTF. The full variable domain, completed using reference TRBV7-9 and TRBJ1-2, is DTGVSQNPRHKITKRGQNVTFRCDPISEHNRLYWYRQTLGQGPEFLTYFQNEAQLEKSRLLSDRFSAERPKGSFSTLEIQRTEQGDSAMYLCASSPGTSYGYTFGSGTRLTVV.